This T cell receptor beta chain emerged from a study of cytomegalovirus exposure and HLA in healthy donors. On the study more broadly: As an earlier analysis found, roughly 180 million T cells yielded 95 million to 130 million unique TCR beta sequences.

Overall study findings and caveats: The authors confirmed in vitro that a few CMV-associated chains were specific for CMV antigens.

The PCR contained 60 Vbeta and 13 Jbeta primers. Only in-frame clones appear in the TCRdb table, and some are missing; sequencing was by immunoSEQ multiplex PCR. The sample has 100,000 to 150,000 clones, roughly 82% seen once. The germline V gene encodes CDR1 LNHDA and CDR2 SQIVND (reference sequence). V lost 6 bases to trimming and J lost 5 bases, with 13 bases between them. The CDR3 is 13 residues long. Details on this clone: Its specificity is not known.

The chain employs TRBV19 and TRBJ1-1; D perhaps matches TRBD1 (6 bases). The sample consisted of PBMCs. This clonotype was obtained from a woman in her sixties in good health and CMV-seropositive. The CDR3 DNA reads TGTGCCAGTAGCAACTCCGGGACAACTGAAGCTTTCTTT. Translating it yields CASSNSGTTEAFF.